The present entry profiles one T cell receptor beta chain with its context. Its antigen is unknown. The V gene's germline CDR1 is KGHSH and CDR2 LQKENI. Trimming at V came to 6 bases and at J to 6 bases, leaving 19 bases not matched to a gene. The CDR3 extends over 18 amino acids. The sample comes from a study of regulatory dendritic cells for organ transplantation. Clones were sequenced by immunoSEQ multiplex PCR, and TCRdb holds only the in-frame ones, with some missing. The table has 9,000 to 13,000 clones, roughly two thirds seen once. Regarding the study as a whole: Naive T cells showed high diversity, memory cells less, memory CD8+ least.

Material for sequencing was memory CD8+ T cells from blood. Subset: CD45RO+ memory T cells. The J gene is TRBJ2-2, the V gene TRBV18, with 7 bases aligning to TRBD1. The receptor was isolated from a human donor in good health. The CDR3 bases are TGTGCCAGCTCCCTATTATTTGCGCGACAGGGATGGCCCGGGGAGCTGTTTTTT. It yields the protein CASSLLFARQGWPGELFF.